This T cell receptor (beta chain) was observed in a study of blood T cell repertoires in COVID-19. Data came from immunoSEQ multiplex PCR; TCRdb stores just in-frame clones and leaves some out. The sample records a few hundred thousand clones, 85% being singletons. CDR3 length: 14 amino acids. Germline V gene sequence: CDR1 SGHAT, CDR2 FQNNGV. Trimming shortened V by 1 base and J by 4 bases, and 10 bases separated the two germline ends. This clonotype originated in a man aged 35 to 55 who had recovered from COVID-19. The rearrangement joins TRBV11-2 to TRBJ1-1; D is perhaps TRBD1 (5 bases). Specimen: PBMCs or T cells enriched from blood (not recorded which). In DNA form, the CDR3 reads TGTGCCAGCAGCTTAGCCAGGGTTGGCACTGAAGCTTTCTTT. This translates into CASSLARVGTEAFF.